One sample yielded the 23 T cell receptor beta chains listed below, sequenced in a study of blood T cell repertoires in COVID-19. Sequencing was performed with immunoSEQ multiplex PCR; in TCRdb, only in-frame clones are kept and a portion is missing. The data contain more than 45,000 clones, 70% to 90% of them seen just once; the ten biggest clones take up 1.4%. Sequencing input: peripheral blood. These receptors originate from a man aged 55 to 69 with acute or convalescent COVID-19.

The sample holds one count of this clone. V is TRBV12-3 or TRBV12-4 and J is TRBJ2-7; the D gene is possibly TRBD1 (6 bases). V was pared by 6 bases and J by 4 bases, with 10 bases between. This CDR3 is built from 12 residues. The CDR3 region is CASRLQGYEQYF. CDR3 coding DNA: TGTGCCAGCAGACTACAGGGTTACGAGCAGTACTTC.

J is TRBJ2-3 and V is TRBV7-9; no clear D. This CDR3 is 15 amino acids long. Germline loops: CDR1 SEHNR, CDR2 FQNEAQ (reference sequence). V was trimmed by 2 bases and J by 0 bases, leaving 9 bases between them. CDR3 amino acids: CASSLSDLSTDTQYF. CDR3 bases: TGTGCCAGCAGCTTAAGCGACCTGAGCACAGATACGCAGTATTTT.

The V call is TRBV7-9, the J call TRBJ2-1, with 9 positions matching TRBD2. Germline V gene data show CDR1 as SEHNR and CDR2 as FQNEAQ (reference sequence). The CDR3 is made up of 16 amino acids. Trimming cost V 5 bases and J 5 bases; bases outside gene matches: 10. The CDR3 is CASSPLAGGFHNEQFF. The CDR3 nucleotides are TGTGCCAGCAGCCCCCTGGCGGGAGGGTTTCACAATGAGCAGTTCTTC.

The chain recombines TRBV11-3 with TRBJ1-6, with 7 bases identical to TRBD1. Germline CDR1 and CDR2: SGHNT and YENEEA. CDR3 size: 13 residues. The V gene end was trimmed by 5 bases and the J gene end by 8 bases; junction bases not matched to a gene: 3. CDR3 sequence reads: CASSADRDSPLHF. As DNA, the CDR3 is TGTGCCAGCAGCGCCGACAGGGATTCACCCCTCCACTTT.

V is TRBV18 and J is TRBJ2-6; weak D call: TRBD1 (5 bases). V lost 2 bases and J lost 2, with 10 bases in between. CDR3 length: 16 residues. Germline V gene data show CDR1 as KGHSH and CDR2 as LQKENI. The CDR3 bases are TGTGCCAGCTCACCAGGCAGGGTAGCTGGGGCCAACGTCCTGACTTTC. This translates into CASSPGRVAGANVLTF.

The CDR3 loop reads CASSIKTSGRDEQFF. In DNA, the CDR3 is TGTGCCAGTAGTATAAAGACTAGCGGGAGGGATGAGCAGTTCTTC. The chain uses TRBV19 and TRBJ2-1; 14 bases are shared with TRBD2. Germline V lookup: CDR1 LNHDA, CDR2 SQIVND (reference sequence). The CDR3 is 15 amino acids. Trimming at V came to 2 bases and at J to 8 bases, leaving 2 bases not matched to a gene.

The chain uses TRBV6-6 and TRBJ1-1, with a weak D call TRBD1 (6 bases). The CDR3 has 14 residues. The V end lost 6 bases, the J end lost 0 bases, and 11 bases lay between the germline ends. Germline CDR1 reads MNHNY; CDR2 reads SVGAGI (reference sequence). CDR3 loop: CASRMTGMNTEAFF. The CDR3 DNA follows: TGTGCCAGCAGGATGACAGGAATGAACACTGAAGCTTTCTTT.

This chain uses TRBV30 with TRBJ1-5; D might be TRBD1 (6 bases). V lost 0 bases and J 3 bases, leaving 15 bases between the germline ends. Germline CDR1 reads GTSNPN; CDR2 reads SVGIG (reference sequence). The CDR3 runs to 16 residues. CDR3 DNA sequence: TGTGCCTGGAGTGTACAGGAGCGGGACAACAATCAGCCCCAGCATTTT. It translates to CAWSVQERDNNQPQHF. Variable domain in full (rest from reference TRBV30 and TRBJ1-5): SQTIHQWPATLVQPVGSPLSLECTVEGTSNPNLYWYRQAAGRGLQLLFYSVGIGQISSEVPQNLSASRPQDRQFILSSKKLLLSDSGFYLCAWSVQERDNNQPQHFGDGTRLSIL.

This clone has a single count. The chain employs TRBV28 and TRBJ1-5, with D perhaps matching TRBD1 (6 bases). Germline V gene lookup returns CDR1 MDHEN and CDR2 SYDVKM. Trimming shortened V by 4 bases and J by 9 bases, and 13 bases separated the two germline ends. This CDR3 comprises 13 residues. In DNA, the CDR3 is TGTGCCAGCAGTTGGAAGGGGGATAGGCCCCAGCATTTT. It specifies CASSWKGDRPQHF.

J is TRBJ2-1 and V is TRBV7-3, with a tentative D call TRBD2 (5 bases). V was trimmed by 4 bases and J by 0 bases, leaving 10 bases between them. The CDR3 covers 15 residues. Germline values: CDR1 SGHTA, CDR2 FQGTGA. CDR3 amino acids: CASSSGGSSYNEQFF. The DNA for the CDR3 is TGTGCCAGCAGCTCCGGTGGGAGCTCCTACAATGAGCAGTTCTTC. The whole variable domain, remainder taken from reference TRBV7-3 and TRBJ2-1, is GAGVSQTPSNKVTEKGKYVELRCDPISGHTALYWYRQSLGQGPEFLIYFQGTGAADDSGLPNDRFFAVRPEGSVSTLKIQRTERGDSAVYLCASSSGGSSYNEQFFGPGTRLTVL.

The chain uses TRBV27 and TRBJ1-1; D is ambiguous. This CDR3 is 14 amino acids long. Germline CDR1 is MNHEY and CDR2 is SMNVEV (reference sequence). The ends were cut back, 0 bases at V and 1 base at J, with 6 bases in the middle. The CDR3, as DNA: TGTGCCAGCAGTTTATCGAGGCAGAACACTGAAGCTTTCTTT. Amino acid sequence: CASSLSRQNTEAFF.

This clone was counted a single time. The genes are TRBV29-1 and TRBJ2-7; 8 bases align to TRBD2. Germline loops: CDR1 SQVTM, CDR2 ANQGSEA. V dropped 7 bases and J dropped 1; count of bases not matched to a gene: 6. This CDR3 has 13 residues. The CDR3 nucleotides read TGCAGCGCCCGAGCGGGAGCTTCCTACGAGCAGTACTTC. It codes for CSARAGASYEQYF.

This rearrangement joins TRBV28 to TRBJ2-3; 8 bases line up with TRBD2. Per the germline V gene, CDR1 is MDHEN and CDR2 is SYDVKM. The CDR3 runs to 16 residues. V lost 4 bases, J lost 1 base, and 7 bases stayed unmatched. The CDR3: CASSSEREIGTDTQYF. DNA of the CDR3: TGTGCCAGCAGTTCCGAGCGGGAGATCGGCACAGATACGCAGTATTTT. The variable domain in full, completed from reference TRBV28 and TRBJ2-3, reads DVKVTQSSRYLVKRTGEKVFLECVQDMDHENMFWYRQDPGLGLRLIYFSYDVKMKEKGDIPEGYSVSREKKERFSLILESASTNQTSMYLCASSSEREIGTDTQYFGPGTRLTVL.

V is TRBV28 and J is TRBJ2-1; 11 bases line up with TRBD2. Germline V gives CDR1 MDHEN, CDR2 SYDVKM. The CDR3 has 13 amino acids. With V trimmed by 6 bases and J by 9 bases, 4 bases remained unmatched. CDR3 nucleotide sequence: TGTGCCAGCAGACTTAGCGGGAGGGGTGAGCAGTTCTTC. Translating gives CASRLSGRGEQFF.

The CDR3 coding sequence is TGCAGCGCCCGAGACGGGACAGGGCCTTCACCCCTCCACTTT. Residues: CSARDGTGPSPLHF. The chain carries TRBV29-1 and TRBJ1-6; 9 bases fit TRBD1. From germline, CDR1 is SQVTM and CDR2 ANQGSEA. J was trimmed by 9 bases and V by 7 bases; bases with no gene match: 10. The CDR3 spans 14 residues.

With regard to this clone: A read error may account for a junction end that differs from germline. The gene calls are TRBV4-3 and TRBJ1-2; 8 bases are a match to TRBD1. The V gene's germline CDR1 is LGHNA and CDR2 YSLEER. The CDR3 totals 16 residues. CDR3 nucleotides: TGCGCCAGCAGCCAAGATCTCGGTCTGGGGGCAGGGGGCTTCGCCTTC. This codes for CASSQDLGLGAGGFAF.

This chain joins TRBV6-4 and TRBJ2-1; 9 nucleotides align to TRBD2. Germline CDR1 reads MRHNA; CDR2 reads SNTAGT. The CDR3 runs to 15 residues. J gave up 0 bases and V 6 bases, and 3 bases lay outside the gene matches. Here the CDR3 DNA reads TGTGCCAGCAGAAAGACTAGCGGCTCCTACAATGAGCAGTTCTTC. This codes for CASRKTSGSYNEQFF.

V gene TRBV24-1 combines with J gene TRBJ2-1; 12 bases line up with TRBD2. This CDR3 is built from 16 residues. Trimming cost V 3 bases and J 4 bases; bases outside gene matches: 3. The germline CDR1 and CDR2 sequences are KGHDR and SFDVKD. The CDR3: CATSDIGLAGYNEQFF. In DNA form, the CDR3 reads TGTGCCACCAGTGATATCGGACTAGCGGGGTACAATGAGCAGTTCTTC.

The chain recombines TRBV5-1 with TRBJ1-1; D ambiguous. Germline V lookup: CDR1 SGHRS, CDR2 YFSETQ. The CDR3 is made up of 14 amino acids. Trimming cost V 0 bases and J 1 base, with 7 bases left between them. The CDR3 DNA is TGCGCCAGCAGCTTGGACAGTTCGAACACTGAAGCTTTCTTT. This codes for CASSLDSSNTEAFF.

This chain uses TRBV19 with TRBJ2-3, with D possibly TRBD2 on 5 matching bases. The germline gives CDR1 LNHDA, CDR2 SQIVND (reference sequence). V lost 2 bases and J 5 bases, leaving 17 bases between the germline ends. This CDR3 is 16 amino acids long. The CDR3 loop is CASSISPPGRGDTQYF. CDR3 in DNA: TGTGCCAGTAGTATAAGCCCGCCGGGGAGAGGAGATACGCAGTATTTT.

The CDR3 reads CASSPRGTGITEAFF. For the CDR3, the DNA is TGTGCCAGCAGCCCCAGGGGGACCGGAATCACTGAAGCTTTCTTT. The genes are TRBV6-5 and TRBJ1-1; 7 bases align to TRBD1. The CDR3 spans 15 residues. With 6 bases clipped from V and 4 bases from J, the junction kept 11 bases outside the gene matches. CDR1 is MNHEY, CDR2 SVGAGI, per germline.

This chain links TRBV7-9 with TRBJ1-6; the D gene is possibly TRBD1 (5 bases). With 1 base removed from V and 6 bases from J, the gap between germline ends came to 10 bases. This CDR3 is 15 amino acids long. In germline, CDR1 is SEHNR, CDR2 FQNEAQ (reference sequence). CDR3 amino acids: CASSLGRGGNSPLHF. The CDR3 DNA follows: TGTGCCAGCAGCTTAGGGCGGGGGGGTAATTCACCCCTCCACTTT.

The chain combines TRBV29-1 with TRBJ2-3; D remains ambiguous. In germline, CDR1 is SQVTM, CDR2 ANQGSEA. Trimming removed 6 bases from V and 0 bases from J, with 16 bases in between. This CDR3 has 15 residues. The CDR3 coding sequence is TGCAGCGTCTCAAACCTCGGCGGTAGCACAGATACGCAGTATTTT. Translated, it gives CSVSNLGGSTDTQYF.